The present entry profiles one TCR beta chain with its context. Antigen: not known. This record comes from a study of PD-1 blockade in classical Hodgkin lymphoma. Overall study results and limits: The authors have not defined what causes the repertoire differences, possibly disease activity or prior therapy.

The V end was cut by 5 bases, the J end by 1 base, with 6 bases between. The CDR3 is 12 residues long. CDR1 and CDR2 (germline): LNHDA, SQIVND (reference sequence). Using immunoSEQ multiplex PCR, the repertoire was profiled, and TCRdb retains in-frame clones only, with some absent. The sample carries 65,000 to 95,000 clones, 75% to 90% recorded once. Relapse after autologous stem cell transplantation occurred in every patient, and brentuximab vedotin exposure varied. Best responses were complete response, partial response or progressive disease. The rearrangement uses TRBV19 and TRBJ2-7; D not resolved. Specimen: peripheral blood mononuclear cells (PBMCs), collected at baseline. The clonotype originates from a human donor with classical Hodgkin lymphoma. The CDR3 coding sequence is TGTGCCAGTAGTCATGGGTCCTACGAGCAGTACTTC. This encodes CASSHGSYEQYF.